A single sample is the source of the 21 T cell receptor beta chains below, sequenced in a study of T cells in narcolepsy. The data were produced by immunoSEQ multiplex PCR, yet TCRdb's version contains in-frame clones alone and is incomplete. The data show under 35,000 clones, approximately 87% seen once. Sequenced sample: CD45RA- memory CD4+ T cells from PBMCs. These receptor sequences come from a human donor with narcolepsy.

The rearrangement links TRBV4-1 to TRBJ2-1; TRBD2 aligns across 13 bases. The germline gives CDR1 MGHRA, CDR2 YSYEKL. V shed 4 bases and J 7 bases; nucleotides not matched to a gene: 10. This CDR3 region has 17 residues. CDR3 protein: CASSPLRTSGGGNEQFF. CDR3 nucleotide sequence: TGCGCCAGCAGCCCCCTAAGAACTAGCGGGGGGGGGAATGAGCAGTTCTTC.

V usage is TRBV2 and J usage is TRBJ1-5, with 7 bases aligning to TRBD1. V lost 3 bases and J lost 6; bases outside the gene matches: 5. Germline V gene data show CDR1 as SNHLY and CDR2 as FYNNEI. The CDR3 is made up of 14 amino acids. In DNA, the CDR3 is TGTGCCAGCAGTGAGGGGAGGGGGCTTCAGCCCCAGCATTTT. Translation: CASSEGRGLQPQHF.

This chain uses TRBV30 with TRBJ1-2, with D unresolved. Germline loops: CDR1 GTSNPN, CDR2 SVGIG (reference sequence). This CDR3 is 13 amino acids long. Trimming took off 0 bases at V and 3 bases at J, with 8 bases between the two ends. The CDR3 bases are TGTGCCTGGAGTGTAAGGATTGACTATGGCTACACCTTC. It encodes CAWSVRIDYGYTF.

As DNA, the CDR3 is TGCGCCAGCAGCATGAGACTAGCGGGGGGGCTCTACGAGCAGTACTTC. It specifies CASSMRLAGGLYEQYF. This chain uses TRBV10-1 with TRBJ2-5, with 14 bases that match TRBD2. TRBJ2-7 matches the DNA end more closely, so the J call is doubtful. Per germline, CDR1 WNHNN and CDR2 SYGVQD (reference sequence). The CDR3 runs to 16 residues.

CDR3 amino acids: CASSALAGGHNEQFF. In DNA form, the CDR3 reads TGTGCCAGCAGCGCCCTAGCGGGGGGCCACAATGAGCAGTTCTTC. The chain recombines TRBV11-3 with TRBJ2-1; 11 positions match TRBD2. The CDR3 extends over 15 amino acids. The ends lost 5 bases at V and 5 bases at J; junction bases unmatched: 5. Germline-derived CDR1 and CDR2 are SGHNT and YENEEA.

This clone was recorded a few times. V gene TRBV28 combines with J gene TRBJ1-2, with TRBD1 matching over 8 bases. This CDR3 is 14 amino acids long. The junction had 7 bases not matched to a gene; V was cut back by 8 bases and J by 2 bases. From germline, CDR1 is MDHEN and CDR2 SYDVKM. CDR3 protein: CASRTGLSNYGYTF. For the CDR3, the DNA is TGTGCCAGCCGGACAGGGTTATCCAACTATGGCTACACCTTC.

The genes are TRBV7-3 and TRBJ2-7; D ambiguous. Trimming cost V 5 bases and J 3 bases, with 14 bases left between them. This CDR3 spans 14 amino acids. Germline V gene sequence: CDR1 SGHTA, CDR2 FQGTGA. In DNA form, the CDR3 reads TGTGCCAGCAGCGTAGAAGGACGGATCTACGAGCAGTACTTC. Translating it yields CASSVEGRIYEQYF.

This clone was seen only once. This chain uses TRBV7-9 with TRBJ2-3; D is tentatively TRBD1 or TRBD2 (5 bases each). This CDR3 comprises 15 residues. The V gene lost 1 base and the J gene lost 5 bases, with 13 bases spanning the gap. Germline V CDR1 and CDR2: SEHNR, FQNEAQ (reference sequence). CDR3 sequence reads: CASSLVGLRGDTQYF. CDR3 DNA sequence: TGTGCCAGCAGCTTAGTGGGCCTGAGGGGAGATACGCAGTATTTT.

The rearrangement joins TRBV28 to TRBJ2-7; 7 bases fit TRBD1. Trimming took 4 bases from V and 4 from J; bases not matched to a gene: 16. Per the germline V gene, CDR1 is MDHEN and CDR2 is SYDVKM. This CDR3 region has 17 residues. The CDR3 coding sequence is TGTGCCAGCAGTTCATCTACGCCGCGACAGGGTTGGTACGAGCAGTACTTC. Protein sequence: CASSSSTPRQGWYEQYF.

This rearrangement joins TRBV30 to TRBJ1-4; D unclear. There are 12 residues in the CDR3. CDR1 and CDR2 (germline): GTSNPN, SVGIG (reference sequence). The V and J ends lost 2 bases and 7 bases respectively, with 8 bases between them. Here the CDR3 reads CAWSSQTEKLFF. The CDR3, as DNA: TGTGCCTGGAGTTCCCAGACTGAAAAACTGTTTTTT.

The chain couples TRBV9 to TRBJ1-2; TRBD1 aligns across 8 bases. The CDR3 covers 15 residues. The V segment lost 0 bases and the J segment 3 bases; nucleotides outside the gene matches: 4. CDR1 and CDR2 (germline): SGDLS, YYNGEE. CDR3: CASSVDNRGDYGYTF. The DNA for the CDR3 is TGTGCCAGCAGCGTAGATAACAGGGGGGACTATGGCTACACCTTC.

The CDR3 sequence is CASSFSSPGAEQYF. The CDR3 region has the DNA TGTGCCAGCAGTTTTTCCAGTCCCGGTGCCGAGCAGTACTTC. The genes are TRBV27 and TRBJ2-7; D is uncertain. This CDR3 is 14 amino acids long. From germline, CDR1 is MNHEY and CDR2 SMNVEV (reference sequence). The V gene lost 3 bases and the J gene lost 6 bases, with 15 bases spanning the gap.

This chain connects TRBV6-1 to TRBJ1-5; 8 bases fit TRBD1. The V gene's germline CDR1 is MNHNS and CDR2 SASEGT. The junction had 6 bases not matched to a gene; V was cut back by 5 bases and J by 3 bases. The CDR3 covers 15 residues. CDR3 protein: CASSPVTGVNQPQHF. CDR3 DNA: TGTGCCAGCAGTCCGGTGACAGGGGTCAATCAGCCCCAGCATTTT.

To note about this clone: This same CDR3 is encoded by further DNA sequences in the sample. The chain employs TRBV5-1 and TRBJ1-3; possible D gene TRBD1, 5 bases. The germline gives CDR1 SGHRS, CDR2 YFSETQ. V gave up 3 bases and J gave up 4 bases, with 11 bases separating them. The CDR3 runs 14 residues. The CDR3 region is CASSSGGSGNTIYF. The CDR3 DNA reads as TGCGCCAGCAGCTCGGGGGGATCAGGAAACACCATATATTTT.

This clone was recorded once. Mismatch with germline at one junction end may stem from a read error. This sample also contains other DNA sequences that code for the same CDR3. The V call is TRBV5-4, the J call TRBJ1-1; tentatively, D is TRBD1 (6 bases). From germline, CDR1 is SGHNT and CDR2 YYREEE (reference sequence). The CDR3 has 15 amino acids. The CDR3 DNA reads as TGTGCCAGCAGCTTGGAGGTTTTCCGGGACACTGAAGCCTTCTTT. This sequence encodes CASSLEVFRDTEAFF. Combining the CDR3 with reference TRBV5-4 and TRBJ1-1 gives the whole variable domain ETGVTQSPTHLIKTRGQQVTLRCSSQSGHNTVSWYQQALGQGPQFIFQYYREEENGRGNFPPRFSGLQFPNYSSELNVNALELDDSALYLCASSLEVFRDTEAFFGQGTRLTVV.

This clone was seen once. The V gene is TRBV6-5, the J gene TRBJ1-1; D is unresolved. The germline gives CDR1 MNHEY, CDR2 SVGAGI. The CDR3 sequence is 14 residues long. Trimming cost V 0 bases and J 6 bases, with 11 bases left between them. In DNA form, the CDR3 reads TGTGCCAGCAGTTACTCGATGACGGTCCCTGAAGCTTTCTTT. Protein product: CASSYSMTVPEAFF.

CDR3 region: CAWGRQANTGELFF. CDR3 in DNA: TGTGCCTGGGGCAGACAAGCGAACACCGGGGAGCTGTTTTTT. The J gene is TRBJ2-2, the V gene TRBV30; D remains unclear. Germline V gives CDR1 GTSNPN, CDR2 SVGIG (reference sequence). V was cut by 5 bases and J by 0 bases, with 10 bases left in between. There are 14 residues in the CDR3.

The V and J genes are TRBV27 and TRBJ2-2, with 14 bases lining up with TRBD2. The V segment lost 5 bases and the J segment 6 bases; nucleotides outside the gene matches: 8. Germline CDR1 is MNHEY and CDR2 is SMNVEV (reference sequence). The CDR3 has 17 residues. CDR3 residues: CASSEPGLAGDPGELFF. In nucleotides, the CDR3 is TGTGCCAGCAGTGAACCGGGACTAGCGGGAGACCCCGGGGAGCTGTTTTTT.

The chain has TRBV7-9 and TRBJ1-5; D remains unclear. The V gene lost 1 base and the J gene lost 6 bases, with 7 bases spanning the gap. The V gene's germline CDR1 is SEHNR and CDR2 FQNEAQ (reference sequence). The length of the CDR3 is 13 residues. DNA of the CDR3: TGTGCCAGCAGCTTAGAGGGTGGTCAGCCCCAGCATTTT. This codes for CASSLEGGQPQHF.

This chain links TRBV5-1 with TRBJ2-2; a weak D match, TRBD1 (6 bases). In germline, CDR1 is SGHRS, CDR2 YFSETQ. The V end was cut by 4 bases, the J end by 6 bases, with 19 bases between. CDR3 size: 16 residues. DNA for the CDR3: TGCGCCAGCAGCCCACAGACAGGCCAATCCCCCGGGGAGCTGTTTTTT. It translates to CASSPQTGQSPGELFF.

This clone occurred once. This rearrangement joins TRBV27 to TRBJ1-1; D uncertain. Germline assignment: CDR1 MNHEY and CDR2 SMNVEV (reference sequence). The CDR3 is 14 residues long. Trimming stripped 6 bases from V and 4 bases from J, with 15 bases between. The chain's CDR3 is CASRSSLRGTEAFF. CDR3 nucleotides: TGTGCCAGCAGGTCGAGCCTGCGGGGCACTGAAGCTTTCTTT.